The clone carrying this TCR beta chain was seen only a few times. Researchers tagged individual cDNA molecules with unique molecular identifiers. Each CDR3 protein is one row after TCRdb ran MiXCR on the 5' RACE reads. The repertoire consists of approximately 60,000 distinct CDR3 sequences, with roughly 13% occurring once and the leading ten covering 2.9%. The source of the sample is a study of early T cells in non-severe SARS-CoV-2 infection. Study-level information: RNA in bulk from unsorted whole blood was sequenced, and chains were unpaired.

With V trimmed by 4 bases and J by 5 bases, 9 bases remained unmatched. The CDR3 sequence is 15 residues long. Germline V gene data show CDR1 as KGHSH and CDR2 as LQKENI. This receptor was taken from an adult who was a healthcare worker with PCR-confirmed SARS-CoV-2 infection or an uninfected control (not recorded which). Sample: whole blood. V is TRBV18 and J is TRBJ2-5, with 8 bases identical to TRBD1. The CDR3 region has the DNA TGTGCCAGCTCACACCGGGACAGGTTGATCGAGACCCAGTACTTC. Residues: CASSHRDRLIETQYF.